This T cell receptor beta chain was recovered during a study of CD8 T cells in ankylosing spondylitis. This clonotype was recorded at least ten times. As yet, its antigen is unknown. Quantitative 5'-RACE was performed with molecular barcodes, and it yielded the TCR beta libraries. Via MiXCR, TCRdb re-called the 5' RACE reads, giving one row per CDR3 protein. The sample has about 210,000 distinct CDR3 sequences; 6% to 8.5% are singletons. Overall study results and limits: Characteristic, it appeared, of ankylosing spondylitis blood was a TCR beta motif of 7 or 8 highly homologous variants. Within peripheral blood, clones linked to disease were CD8+ and relatively rare. Earlier literature documents some of the motif variants in reactive arthritis synovial fluid and blood. The clones that were linked to disease were reported to be significantly enriched in matched synovial fluid samples from ankylosing spondylitis patients.

Material: blood, either unsorted or a sorted T cell fraction (not recorded which). This TCR derives from a male donor with ankylosing spondylitis.

As DNA, the CDR3 is TGTGCCAGCAGCGATGTGTGGGAGGTGTTCACCGGGGAGCTGTTTTTT. Amino acid sequence: CASSDVWEVFTGELFF. The J gene is TRBJ2-2, the V gene TRBV7-9, with a weak D call TRBD2 (6 bases). This CDR3 contains 16 residues. Germline lookup yields CDR1 SEHNR and CDR2 FQNEAQ (reference sequence). The germline V and J ends were trimmed by 5 bases and 4 bases, with 17 bases remaining between them.